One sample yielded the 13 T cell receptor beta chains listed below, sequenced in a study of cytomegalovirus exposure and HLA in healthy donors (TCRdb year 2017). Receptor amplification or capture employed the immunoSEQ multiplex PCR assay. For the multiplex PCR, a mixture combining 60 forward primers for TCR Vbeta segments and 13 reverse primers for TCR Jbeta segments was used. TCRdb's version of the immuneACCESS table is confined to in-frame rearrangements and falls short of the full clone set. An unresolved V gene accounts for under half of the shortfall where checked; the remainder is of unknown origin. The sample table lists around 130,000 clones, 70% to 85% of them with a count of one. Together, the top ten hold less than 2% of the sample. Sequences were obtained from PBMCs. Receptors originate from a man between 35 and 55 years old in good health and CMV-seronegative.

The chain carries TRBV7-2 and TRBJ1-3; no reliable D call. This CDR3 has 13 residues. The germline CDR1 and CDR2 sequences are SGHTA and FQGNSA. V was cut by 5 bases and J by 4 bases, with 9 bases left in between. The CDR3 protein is CASSTVQGNTIYF. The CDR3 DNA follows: TGTGCCAGCAGCACCGTACAGGGAAACACCATATATTTT.

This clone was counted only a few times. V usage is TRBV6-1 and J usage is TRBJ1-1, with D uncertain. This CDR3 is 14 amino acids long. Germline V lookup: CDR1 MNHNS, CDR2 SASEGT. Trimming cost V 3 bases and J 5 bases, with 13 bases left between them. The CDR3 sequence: CASSEGWGGTEAFF. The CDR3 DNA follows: TGTGCCAGCAGTGAGGGGTGGGGAGGGACTGAAGCTTTCTTT.

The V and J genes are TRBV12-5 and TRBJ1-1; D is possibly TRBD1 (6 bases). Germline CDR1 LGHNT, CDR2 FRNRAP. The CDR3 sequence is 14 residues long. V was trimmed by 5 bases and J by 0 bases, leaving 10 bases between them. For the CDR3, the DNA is TGTGCTAGTGGTGCCGACAGGTTGAACACTGAAGCTTTCTTT. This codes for CASGADRLNTEAFF.

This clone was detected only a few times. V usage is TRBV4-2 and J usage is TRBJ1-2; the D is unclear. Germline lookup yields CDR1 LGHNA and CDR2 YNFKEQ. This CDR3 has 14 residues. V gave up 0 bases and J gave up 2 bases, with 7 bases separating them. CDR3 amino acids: CASSQDITNYGYTF. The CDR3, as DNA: TGTGCCAGCAGCCAAGATATTACAAACTATGGCTACACCTTC.

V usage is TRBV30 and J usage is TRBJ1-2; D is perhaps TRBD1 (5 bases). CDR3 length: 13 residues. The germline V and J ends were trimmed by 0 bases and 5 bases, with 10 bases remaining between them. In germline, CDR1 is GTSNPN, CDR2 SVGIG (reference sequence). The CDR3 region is CAWSVQETYGYTF. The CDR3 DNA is TGTGCCTGGAGTGTACAGGAAACGTATGGCTACACCTTC.

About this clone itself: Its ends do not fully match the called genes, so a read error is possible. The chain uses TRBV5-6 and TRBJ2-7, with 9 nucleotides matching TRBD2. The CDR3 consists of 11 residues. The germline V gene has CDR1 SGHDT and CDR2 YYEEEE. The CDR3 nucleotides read TGTGCCAGCAGCTTGAGCGGGAGGTTGCACTTC. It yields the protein CASSLSGRLHF.

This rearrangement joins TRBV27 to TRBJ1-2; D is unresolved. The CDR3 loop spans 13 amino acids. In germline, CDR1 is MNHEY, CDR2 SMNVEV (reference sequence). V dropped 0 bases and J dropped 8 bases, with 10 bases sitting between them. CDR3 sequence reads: CASSLSAGWGYTF. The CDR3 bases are TGTGCCAGCAGTTTATCGGCAGGCTGGGGCTACACCTTC.

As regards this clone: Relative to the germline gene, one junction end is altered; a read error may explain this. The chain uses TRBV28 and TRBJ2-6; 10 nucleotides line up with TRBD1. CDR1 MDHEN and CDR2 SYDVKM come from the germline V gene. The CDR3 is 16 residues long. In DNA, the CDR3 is TGTGCCATCGGGACAGGGGAAGTCTCTGGGGCCAACGGCCTGACTTTC. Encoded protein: CAIGTGEVSGANGLTF.

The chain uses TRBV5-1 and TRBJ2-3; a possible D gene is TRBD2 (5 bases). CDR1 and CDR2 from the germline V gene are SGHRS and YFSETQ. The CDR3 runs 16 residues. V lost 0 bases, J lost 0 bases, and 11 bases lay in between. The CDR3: CASSLDPGTSTDTQYF. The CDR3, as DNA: TGCGCCAGCAGCTTGGATCCGGGAACTAGCACAGATACGCAGTATTTT.

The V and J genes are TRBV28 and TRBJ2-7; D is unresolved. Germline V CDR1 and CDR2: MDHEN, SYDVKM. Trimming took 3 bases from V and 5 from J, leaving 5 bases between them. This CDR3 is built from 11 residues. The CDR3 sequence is CASSFQNEQYF. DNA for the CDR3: TGTGCCAGCAGTTTTCAGAACGAGCAGTACTTC.

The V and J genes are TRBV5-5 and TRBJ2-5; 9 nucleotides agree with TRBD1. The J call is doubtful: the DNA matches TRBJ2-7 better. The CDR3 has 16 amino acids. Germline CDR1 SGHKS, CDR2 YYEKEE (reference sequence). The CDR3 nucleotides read TGTGCCAGCAGCTTGGTCCCGGGACAGGGTATCTACGAGCAGTACTTC. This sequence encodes CASSLVPGQGIYEQYF.

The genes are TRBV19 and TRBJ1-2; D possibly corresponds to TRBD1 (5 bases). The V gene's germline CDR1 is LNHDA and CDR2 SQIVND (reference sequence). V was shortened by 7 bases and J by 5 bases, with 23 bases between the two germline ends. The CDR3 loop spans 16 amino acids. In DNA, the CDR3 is TGTGCCAGTAAGGGACTTCTGGGGGAAGAGGAATATGGCTACACCTTC. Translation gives CASKGLLGEEEYGYTF.

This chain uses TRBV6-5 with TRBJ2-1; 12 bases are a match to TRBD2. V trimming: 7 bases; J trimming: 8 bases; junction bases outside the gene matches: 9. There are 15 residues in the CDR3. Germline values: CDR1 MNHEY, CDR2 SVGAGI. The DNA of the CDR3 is TGTGCCAGCAACCCCGGACTAGCGGGAACCGATGAGCAGTTCTTC. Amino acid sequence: CASNPGLAGTDEQFF.